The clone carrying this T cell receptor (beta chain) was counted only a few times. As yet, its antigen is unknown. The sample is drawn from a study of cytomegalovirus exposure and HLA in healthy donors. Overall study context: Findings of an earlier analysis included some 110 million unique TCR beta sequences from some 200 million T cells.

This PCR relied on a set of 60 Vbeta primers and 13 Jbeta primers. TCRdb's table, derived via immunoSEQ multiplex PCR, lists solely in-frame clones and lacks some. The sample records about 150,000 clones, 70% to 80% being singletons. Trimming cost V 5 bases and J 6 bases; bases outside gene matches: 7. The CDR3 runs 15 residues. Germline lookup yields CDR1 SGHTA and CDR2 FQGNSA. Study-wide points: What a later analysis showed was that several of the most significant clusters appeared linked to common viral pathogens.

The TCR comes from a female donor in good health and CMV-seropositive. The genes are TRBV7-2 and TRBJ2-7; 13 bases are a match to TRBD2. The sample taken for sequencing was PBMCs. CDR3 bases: TGTGCCAGCAGCCGTTTTACTAGCGGGAGGGGCGAGCAGTACTTC. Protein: CASSRFTSGRGEQYF.